This TCR beta chain was captured by sequencing in a study of beta chain features in type 1 diabetes. Of the isolated RNA, all was reverse transcribed, and so the sequenced material was expressed TCRB transcripts. Some clones are missing from TCRdb's copy, which holds only in-frame ones; the method was immunoSEQ multiplex PCR. The sample lists hundreds of thousands of clones, 55% to 70% occurring once. General observations from the study: No resolution was reached here on whether HLA type influences TCRB rearrangement.

For this clone: The antigen is not known.

The germline CDR1 and CDR2 sequences are SGHTA and FQGNSA. The CDR3 loop spans 12 amino acids. The V end was cut by 5 bases, the J end by 7 bases, with 12 bases between. The receptor was isolated from a man aged 30 to 39 in good health. The V gene is TRBV7-2, the J gene TRBJ2-7; possibly TRBD1 for D (6 bases). Sequenced: naive CD4+ T cells from blood. The CDR3 here is CASSPRGREQYF. DNA for the CDR3: TGTGCCAGCAGCCCCAGGGGACGGGAGCAGTACTTC.